The T cell receptor (beta chain) under discussion was sequenced for a study of identical twins. In TCRdb, the 5' RACE reads were re-called with MiXCR into one record per CDR3 protein. This table has under 900,000 distinct CDR3 sequences, 9% to 15% appearing once. V shed 0 bases and J 5 bases; nucleotides not matched to a gene: 7. CDR1 SGHVS and CDR2 FQNEAQ come from the germline V gene. This CDR3 region has 15 residues. This sample was also put to use in a study of yellow fever vaccine responses in identical twins. Per that paper: Twins' vaccine T cell response reportedly gave the appearance of partial convergence and partial personalization.

The clonotype was recovered from a young woman in good health. The chain has TRBV7-8 and TRBJ2-7, with 7 nucleotides matching TRBD1. The sequenced sample was PBMCs. The CDR3 loop is CASSLAGVGGNEQYF. CDR3 DNA: TGTGCCAGCAGCTTAGCGGGGGTAGGGGGCAACGAGCAGTACTTC. Using reference TRBV7-8 and TRBJ2-7 for the parts outside the CDR3, the full variable domain is GAGVSQSPRYKVAKRGQDVALRCDPISGHVSLFWYQQALGQGPEFLTYFQNEAQLDKSGLPSDRFFAERPEGSVSTLKIQRTQQEDSAVYLCASSLAGVGGNEQYFGPGTRLTVT.